This T cell receptor (beta chain) was profiled in a study of T-cell reconstitution after alpha-beta-depleted transplantation in children. Study results and caveats: At the one-year point after transplant, T-cell counts and TCRbeta diversity were found to come mostly from T cells that had been newly produced. Surviving thymic progenitors and recipient T cells were the source of high TCRbeta diversity at day 60 in some patients.

This clonotype was seen many times. Antigen specificity is unknown. V was shortened by 8 bases and J by 0 bases, with 11 bases between the two germline ends. Germline-derived CDR1 and CDR2 are MNHNS and SASEGT. The CDR3 totals 14 residues. Preparation of the TCRbeta library was carried out with unique molecular identifiers. TCRdb re-derived calls from the PCR reads in MiXCR, one entry per CDR3 protein. The data show about 590,000 distinct CDR3 sequences, 13% seen once. The genes are TRBV6-1 and TRBJ2-1; D is uncertain. This receptor was obtained from a male patient aged 10 to 17 who had a stem cell transplant for acute myeloid leukemia, so the T cells may come from the graft donor. This material consisted of PBMCs, mostly from graft donor cells, taken 360 days after TCRalphabeta/CD19-depleted stem cell transplant. The CDR3 loop is CASLTPSSYNEQFF. The CDR3 nucleotides read TGTGCCAGCCTGACACCTAGCTCCTACAATGAGCAGTTCTTC.